These T cell receptor beta chains were read from a single sample in a study of metastatic and nonmetastatic thyroid tumors. TCRdb re-called the PCR reads through MiXCR. The repertoire holds about 38,000 clones, with about 24% as singletons. The specimen was blood. The receptors come from a female donor with papillary thyroid cancer or a benign thyroid nodule (not recorded which). Some clones in this sample may be carry-over from other donors' samples. Both conserved end residues are part of each CDR3. A D gene is named only where the DNA matches it firmly. The size entry is marked missing in some rows and otherwise reads once, few, many or a size class.

D,size,J,V,CDR3,DNA
TRBD1,many,TRBJ2-1,TRBV12-3/TRBV12-4,CASRPQTGYNEQFF,TGTGCCAGCAGACCTCAGACAGGGTACAATGAGCAGTTCTTC
-,medium-sized,TRBJ1-6,TRBV6-1,CASRRSSSNSPLHF,TGTGCCAGCAGGCGGTCCTCCTCTAATTCACCCCTCCACTTT
TRBD1,-,TRBJ2-3,TRBV24-1,CATSIGGEDTQYF,TGTGCCACCTCTATAGGGGGCGAAGATACGCAGTATTTT
TRBD1,medium-sized,TRBJ2-7,TRBV12-3/TRBV12-4,CASSTTGDEQYF,TGTGCCAGCAGTACGACAGGGGATGAGCAGTACTTC
-,medium-sized,TRBJ2-7,TRBV2,CAGSRAAITYEQYF,TGTGCCGGCAGCAGGGCGGCAATCACCTACGAGCAGTACTTC
-,-,TRBJ2-1,TRBV11-3,CASSSYPYNEQFF,TGTGCCAGCAGCTCCTATCCCTACAATGAGCAGTTCTTC
TRBD1,-,TRBJ2-7,TRBV24-1,CATTATGGFYEQYF,TGTGCCACTACCGCCACAGGGGGGTTCTACGAGCAGTACTTC
-,-,TRBJ1-2,TRBV20-1,CSASRREYSYTF,TGCAGTGCTAGTAGAAGAGAGTATAGCTACACCTTC
TRBD2,-,TRBJ2-5,TRBV30,CAWGTSAGGTQYF,TGTGCCTGGGGGACTAGCGCCGGGGGTACCCAGTACTTC
-,few,TRBJ2-1,TRBV11-1,CASSFVYTRFRGYNEQFF,TGTGCCAGCAGCTTTGTATATACCAGGTTTCGGGGGTACAATGAGCAGTTCTTC
-,-,TRBJ2-7,TRBV7-2,CASSPSLLREQYF,TGTGCCAGCAGCCCGTCGTTGTTAAGGGAGCAGTACTTC
TRBD2,medium-sized,TRBJ2-1,TRBV6-1,CASSTLAEGYNEQFF,TGTGCCAGCAGCACCCTAGCGGAAGGCTACAATGAGCAGTTCTTC
-,-,TRBJ2-1,TRBV3-1,CASIQDRGRSGQFF,TGTGCCAGCATCCAAGATCGGGGGCGGAGTGGGCAGTTCTTC
-,many,TRBJ2-3,TRBV6-2/TRBV6-3,CASSYRTGGGRSTDTQYF,TGTGCCAGCAGTTACAGAACGGGTGGGGGAAGAAGCACAGATACGCAGTATTTT
-,few,TRBJ2-3,TRBV24-1,CATATVGTADTQYF,TGTGCCACGGCAACGGTCGGGACCGCAGATACGCAGTATTTT
-,-,TRBJ1-5,TRBV27,CASSPLDINNQPQHF,TGTGCCAGCAGTCCCCTGGACATTAACAATCAGCCCCAGCATTTT